These T cell receptor beta chains were read from a single sample in a study of T cells after yellow fever vaccination. TCRdb re-called the 5' RACE reads with MiXCR, one entry per CDR3 protein. Among 60,000 to 85,000 distinct CDR3 sequences listed, more than 5.5% were seen once. The sample here was CD8+ T cells sorted from PBMCs, taken 5 days after the first yellow fever vaccination. Source of these receptors: a man aged 18 to 29 who received the YFV17D yellow fever vaccine. The CDR3 runs from the conserved cysteine through the conserved F or W. Each record gives: V gene, clone size, D gene, J gene, CDR3 DNA, CDR3 protein. The D gene is left open where the match is weak. A row's size may be missing; if present it is once, few, many or a size class.

TRBV20-1	NA	NA	TRBJ2-3	TGCAGTGCTGACGGCGGGAGTGGGGGGGCCTCAGATACGCAGTATTTT	CSADGGSGGASDTQYF
TRBV15	NA	NA	TRBJ2-1	TGTGCCACCCGACGTCGGGGGATTGAGCAGTTCTTC	CATRRRGIEQFF
TRBV4-1	many	NA	TRBJ1-6	TGCGCCAGCAGCCAAGATGTTAATTCACCCCTCCACTTT	CASSQDVNSPLHF
TRBV3-1	medium-sized	NA	TRBJ2-5	TGTGCCAGCAGCCAAGTAGTGATAGCGGTGTCACAAGAGACCCAGTACTTC	CASSQVVIAVSQETQYF
TRBV7-6	few	NA	TRBJ2-2	TGTGCCAGCTCCTGGGGGGTAAAGACCGGGGAGCTGTTTTTT	CASSWGVKTGELFF
TRBV7-9	NA	TRBD1	TRBJ2-7	TGTGCCAGCAGCCACAGGGGGCTCTACGAGCAGTACTTC	CASSHRGLYEQYF
TRBV27	NA	NA	TRBJ1-5	TGTGCCAGCAGTGCGGGGAATCAGCCCCAGCATTTT	CASSAGNQPQHF
TRBV7-2	NA	TRBD2	TRBJ2-3	TGTGCCAGCAGTTCTATAGCGGGGGGTTCTAGCACAGATACGCAGTATTTT	CASSSIAGGSSTDTQYF
TRBV4-1	few	TRBD1	TRBJ1-6	TGCGCCAGCAGCCAAGGGGGACAGTATAATTCACCCCTCCACTTT	CASSQGGQYNSPLHF
TRBV4-1	few	NA	TRBJ1-6	TGCGCCAGCAGCCAAGTCAACAGGGAGGGAAACGTCTGGCCACCCCTCCACTTT	CASSQVNREGNVWPPLHF
TRBV3-1	NA	TRBD1	TRBJ2-2	TGTGACAGCAGCCAAGTATCCGGGACAGGGAGATCATCCGGGGAGCTGTTTTTT	CDSSQVSGTGRSSGELFF
TRBV5-1	few	NA	TRBJ1-2	TGCGCCAGCAGCTTGCAGGGCAGAGATGGCTACACCTTC	CASSLQGRDGYTF
TRBV12-3/TRBV12-4	many	TRBD1	TRBJ1-2	TGTGCCAGCAGTCACAGGGGGCCTGTCATCGGCTACACCTTC	CASSHRGPVIGYTF
TRBV7-6	few	TRBD1	TRBJ2-7	TGTGCCAGCAGCCCCGCCCCGAGGACAGGGGACTACGAGCAGTACTTC	CASSPAPRTGDYEQYF
TRBV29-1	many	NA	TRBJ2-1	TGCAGCGTTGGACAGGCCGCCCGGGAGGTTGAGCAGTTCTTC	CSVGQAAREVEQFF
TRBV10-2	many	NA	TRBJ2-7	TGCGCCAGCAGTGAGTCGCGGTACGAGCAGTACTTC	CASSESRYEQYF
TRBV12-3/TRBV12-4	once	NA	TRBJ2-3	TGTTCCAGCACCGCGGGGGACAAAAGCACAGATACGCAGTATTTT	CSSTAGDKSTDTQYF
TRBV12-2	few	NA	TRBJ2-5	TGTGCAAGTCGCGGGGGGACTAGCGGAAAAGAGACCCAGTACTTC	CASRGGTSGKETQYF
TRBV9	many	NA	TRBJ2-5	TGTGCCAGCAGCGTAGAGGGCAGGAGGACACAAGAGACCCAGTACTTC	CASSVEGRRTQETQYF
TRBV9	NA	NA	TRBJ2-3	TGTGCCAGCAGCGCCGAAGACACTTACACAGATACGCAGTATTTT	CASSAEDTYTDTQYF
TRBV4-2	NA	NA	TRBJ2-5	TGTGCCAGCAGCCAAGGAGGGGCCTGGGAGGAGACCCAGTACTTC	CASSQGGAWEETQYF
TRBV5-1	many	NA	TRBJ1-4	TGCGCCAGCAGCTTGGTGGGCCGAAGAAGCGAAAAACTGTTTTTT	CASSLVGRRSEKLFF
TRBV11-2	many	TRBD2	TRBJ2-3	TGTGCCAGCTCTGAGGGGACTAGCGGGGGTGATACGCAGTATTTT	CASSEGTSGGDTQYF
TRBV14	NA	NA	TRBJ2-5	TGTGCCAGCAGCCAAGAATTCAGAGGCAGAGAAGAGACCCAGTACTTC	CASSQEFRGREETQYF
TRBV20-1	NA	TRBD1	TRBJ2-5	TGCAGTGCTCCACGGGACAGGGGTGAAGAGACCCAGTACTTC	CSAPRDRGEETQYF
TRBV6-2/TRBV6-3	NA	NA	TRBJ1-2	TGTGCCAGCAGTGGACAGTCCTTTACCTATGGCTACACCTTC	CASSGQSFTYGYTF
TRBV10-3	NA	NA	TRBJ2-1	TGTGCCATCAGTGGTACAGGGAACAATGAGCAGTTCTTC	CAISGTGNNEQFF
TRBV4-3	NA	TRBD1	TRBJ2-7	TGCGCCAGCAGCCAAGATAGGGGGCCCTACGAGCAGTACTTC	CASSQDRGPYEQYF
TRBV5-4	few	NA	TRBJ2-1	TGTGCCAGCAGCTTGGAGGGCTGGAATGAGCAGTTCTTC	CASSLEGWNEQFF
TRBV10-3	NA	NA	TRBJ2-7	TGTGCCATCAGTGAGGAACACAAGCAGTACTTC	CAISEEHKQYF
TRBV4-2	few	TRBD2	TRBJ2-2	TGTGCCAGCAGCCAAGAGGAAGGACTAGCGGCAAACACCGGGGAGCTGTTTTTT	CASSQEEGLAANTGELFF
TRBV4-1	NA	NA	TRBJ1-2	TGCGCCAGCAGCCAAGACCCCGGGGGAACGAACTATGGCTACACCTTC	CASSQDPGGTNYGYTF
TRBV4-3	NA	NA	TRBJ2-3	TGCGCCAGCAGCCAAGAGGGGGGACGGAAAGACACAGATACGCAGTATTTT	CASSQEGGRKDTDTQYF
TRBV4-1	many	TRBD1	TRBJ1-5	TGCGCCAGCAGCCACTATCTTGGACAGGATAATCAGCCCCAGCATTTT	CASSHYLGQDNQPQHF
TRBV13	NA	TRBD1	TRBJ2-4	TGTGCCAGCAGCCCCGGGACAGGGGGAGGCAAAAACATTCAGTACTTC	CASSPGTGGGKNIQYF
TRBV27	few	NA	TRBJ2-1	TGTGCCAGCAGTTCGACAGGCTCCTACAATGAGCAGTTCTTC	CASSSTGSYNEQFF
TRBV4-2	NA	NA	TRBJ2-1	TGTGCCAGCAGCCAAGTCGGGGCAGGGACGCATGAGCAGTTCTTC	CASSQVGAGTHEQFF
TRBV6-1	NA	TRBD2	TRBJ2-1	TGTGCCAGCAGCAAGCTAGCGGGGGGCCCCAATGAGCAGTTCTTC	CASSKLAGGPNEQFF
TRBV12-3/TRBV12-4	many	TRBD1	TRBJ2-2	TGTGCCAGCAGAACAGGGGGCTGGGAGCTGTTTTTT	CASRTGGWELFF
TRBV27	NA	NA	TRBJ1-6	TGTGCCAGCAGTTTACCTTTTTTGGGGGGTAATTCACCCCTCCACTTT	CASSLPFLGGNSPLHF
TRBV7-9	few	NA	TRBJ2-7	TGTGCCAGCAGCTTAGGTGCGGGCGCCGAGCAGTACTTC	CASSLGAGAEQYF
TRBV6-5	many	NA	TRBJ1-1	TGTGCCAGCAGTTACAGGGGCCCTAACACTGAAGCTTTCTTT	CASSYRGPNTEAFF
TRBV20-1	NA	TRBD1	TRBJ1-1	TGCAGTGCGGACCCAGGGGGGACAGGGAGCGGCACTGAAGCTTTCTTT	CSADPGGTGSGTEAFF
TRBV11-2	many	NA	TRBJ2-7	TGTGCCAGCAGCCTCGGGACATCCTACGAGCAGTACTTC	CASSLGTSYEQYF
TRBV20-1	many	TRBD1	TRBJ2-3	TGCAGTGCCGTTACCGACAGGGTCCATTTTTTT	CSAVTDRVHFF
TRBV19	many	NA	TRBJ2-4	TGTGCCAGTAGTAGCGGCCCGGGCATTCAGTACTTC	CASSSGPGIQYF
TRBV10-3	many	TRBD2	TRBJ2-3	TGTGCCATCGCATCCTGGCGGGGGGGCACAGATACGCAGTATTTT	CAIASWRGGTDTQYF
TRBV9	many	NA	TRBJ2-7	TGTGCCAGCAGCGTAGGTGATAGCGGTTTTTACGAGCAGTACTTC	CASSVGDSGFYEQYF
TRBV27	NA	NA	TRBJ2-7	TGTGCCAGCAGCCCACGATATCTCCTTATCTCCGAGCAGTACTTC	CASSPRYLLISEQYF
TRBV27	few	NA	TRBJ1-1	TGTGCCAGCAGTTTTTTCGCAGGGAACACTGAAGCTTTCTTT	CASSFFAGNTEAFF
TRBV19	few	TRBD2	TRBJ2-7	TGTGCCAGTAGTATAAGCGGGGGGCCTTCCGAGCAGTACTTC	CASSISGGPSEQYF